What follows are 21 T cell receptor beta chains derived from one specimen sequenced in a study of shared T cell receptors in the human thymus. Assay: immunoSEQ multiplex PCR; the TCRdb copy retains only in-frame clones and omits some. The repertoire consists of roughly 710,000 clones, with 80% to 90% occurring once and the leading ten covering roughly 0.01%. Separately, the same data were catalogued under a study of human thymus T cells.

What was sequenced was thymocytes. These receptors were obtained from a girl in the first two years of life with a congenital heart defect.

The rearrangement joins TRBV5-6 to TRBJ2-2, with D possibly TRBD1 on 6 matching bases. Trimming left V 3 bases short and J 3 bases short, with 18 bases between. The germline V gene encodes CDR1 SGHDT and CDR2 YYEEEE. The CDR3 totals 17 residues. This CDR3 reads CASSWGLQGIYTGELFF. Written as DNA, the CDR3 is TGTGCCAGCAGCTGGGGATTACAGGGTATTTACACCGGGGAGCTGTTTTTT.

The CDR3 DNA follows: TGCGCCAGCAGCTTGGAATTTTCAGGAAAAAAGAACTACGAGCAGTACTTC. Amino acids: CASSLEFSGKKNYEQYF. This chain uses TRBV5-1 with TRBJ2-7; no definite D call. Germline V gene sequence: CDR1 SGHRS, CDR2 YFSETQ. The V gene lost 0 bases and the J gene lost 3 bases, with 19 bases spanning the gap. The CDR3 covers 17 residues.

This clone was seen only once. The rearrangement uses TRBV6-1 and TRBJ1-5; D gene ambiguous. Trimming removed 7 bases from V and 0 bases from J, with 10 bases in between. CDR3 length: 14 amino acids. CDR1 and CDR2 from the germline V gene are MNHNS and SASEGT. CDR3 DNA sequence: TGTGCCAGCATTAACAGTGTTAGCAATCAGCCCCAGCATTTT. Its translation: CASINSVSNQPQHF.

The chain carries TRBV19 and TRBJ2-7; D remains ambiguous. CDR3 size: 14 residues. Trimming took 4 bases from V and 2 from J, leaving 12 bases between them. Germline CDR1 and CDR2: LNHDA and SQIVND (reference sequence). CDR3 nucleotide sequence: TGTGCCAGTAGTAAAGCCGACACCGCCTACGAGCAGTACTTC. Amino acid sequence: CASSKADTAYEQYF.

The chain couples TRBV7-4 to TRBJ2-7; TRBD2 matches at 7 bases. Germline CDR1 and CDR2: SGHVT and SQSDAQ. J lost 5 bases, V lost 4 bases, and 11 bases had no gene match. The CDR3 runs to 15 residues. CDR3 loop: CASSSKLRGKDEQYF. CDR3 bases: TGTGCCAGCAGCTCCAAGTTGCGGGGGAAAGACGAGCAGTACTTC. The full variable domain, rest sourced from reference TRBV7-4 and TRBJ2-7, is GAGVSQSPRYKVAKRGRDVALRCDSISGHVTLYWYRQTLGQGSEVLTYSQSDAQRDKSGRPSGRFSAERPERSVSTLKIQRTEQGDSAVYLCASSSKLRGKDEQYFGPGTRLTVT.

This rearrangement joins TRBV7-9 to TRBJ1-3, with a weak D call TRBD1 (5 bases). V lost 5 bases, J lost 0 bases, and 11 bases lay in between. Looked up from germline, CDR1 is SEHNR and CDR2 is FQNEAQ (reference sequence). This CDR3 is 15 amino acids long. CDR3 residues: CASSHPTVSGNTIYF. The CDR3 DNA reads as TGTGCCAGCAGCCACCCGACAGTCTCTGGAAACACCATATATTTT.

This clone appeared once. CDR3 DNA sequence: TGTGCCAGCGGGCGTCGCGCGGGTCGTACGCAGTATTTT. Protein: CASGRRAGRTQYF. The V gene is TRBV2, the J gene TRBJ2-3, with D possibly matching TRBD2 (5 bases). Per germline, CDR1 SNHLY and CDR2 FYNNEI. Trimming shortened V by 8 bases and J by 8 bases, and 17 bases separated the two germline ends. There are 13 residues in the CDR3.

The chain recombines TRBV28 with TRBJ2-7, with TRBD1 identical over 8 bases. The junction had 9 bases not matched to a gene; V was cut back by 6 bases and J by 2 bases. Germline CDR1 is MDHEN and CDR2 is SYDVKM. This CDR3 region has 15 residues. The CDR3 DNA sequence: TGTGCCAGCAGCTCGGACAGGGATAGGGCCTACGAGCAGTACTTC. It codes for CASSSDRDRAYEQYF.

The CDR3 loop is CASSQEAGQGFAEAFF. The CDR3, as DNA: TGCGCCAGCAGCCAAGAGGCGGGACAGGGTTTTGCTGAAGCTTTCTTT. This chain links TRBV4-3 with TRBJ1-1; 9 nucleotides line up with TRBD1. This CDR3 spans 16 amino acids. Germline lookup yields CDR1 LGHNA and CDR2 YSLEER. With V trimmed by 0 bases and J by 6 bases, 8 bases remained unmatched.

The rearrangement uses TRBV25-1 and TRBJ2-7; 9 nucleotides match TRBD2. CDR3 length equals 17 residues. Germline assignment: CDR1 MGHDK and CDR2 SYGVNS. Trimming removed 4 bases from V and 0 bases from J; junction bases left unmatched: 10. The CDR3 bases are TGTGCCAGCAGTGGAGGTGTTAGCGGGGGCCCCTCCTACGAGCAGTACTTC. Translated, it gives CASSGGVSGGPSYEQYF.

This sequence joins TRBV27 and TRBJ1-1, with D possibly matching TRBD1 (6 bases). V lost 6 bases, J lost 0 bases, and 26 bases lay in between. The CDR3 is 19 amino acids. Germline V gene data show CDR1 as MNHEY and CDR2 as SMNVEV (reference sequence). This CDR3 is CASRPHSHVRGQLNTEAFF. The CDR3 bases are TGTGCCAGCAGGCCCCACTCCCATGTGCGCGGACAGCTGAACACTGAAGCTTTCTTT.

CDR3 bases: TGTGCCAGCAGTACCCGGACAGGGGACCACGAGCAGTACTTC. Amino acids: CASSTRTGDHEQYF. J is TRBJ2-7 and V is TRBV6-1, with 9 bases aligning to TRBD1. Germline CDR1 MNHNS, CDR2 SASEGT. Germline trimming cut 5 bases from V and 5 bases from J; bases unmatched to any gene: 7. CDR3 length: 14 residues.

This chain uses TRBV11-2 with TRBJ1-1; 8 positions agree with TRBD1. Germline CDR1 is SGHAT and CDR2 is FQNNGV. V trimming: 7 bases; J trimming: 1 base; junction bases outside the gene matches: 11. The CDR3 is 16 residues long. For the CDR3, the DNA is TGTGCCAGCATATATTTTAGGGGACAGGAGAACACTGAAGCTTTCTTT. As protein: CASIYFRGQENTEAFF.

V gene TRBV16 combines with J gene TRBJ2-1, with a weak D call TRBD1 (5 bases). This CDR3 has 24 residues. CDR1 is KGHSY, CDR2 FQNENV, per germline. With 3 bases removed from V and 0 bases from J, the gap between germline ends came to 36 bases. This chain's CDR3 is CASSHKHAPSRGLLQLSSYNEQFF. The DNA for the CDR3 is TGTGCCAGCAGCCATAAACATGCCCCTTCAAGGGGTCTTTTACAGCTGAGCTCCTACAATGAGCAGTTCTTC. Drawing the rest from reference TRBV16 and TRBJ2-1, the complete variable domain is GEEVAQTPKHLVRGEGQKAKLYCAPIKGHSYVFWYQQVLKNEFKFLISFQNENVFDETGMPKERFSAKCLPNSPCSLEIQATKLEDSAVYFCASSHKHAPSRGLLQLSSYNEQFFGPGTRLTVL.

This chain uses TRBV19 with TRBJ2-1; D gene unclear. V gave up 3 bases and J gave up 5 bases, with 8 bases separating them. Germline V lookup: CDR1 LNHDA, CDR2 SQIVND (reference sequence). CDR3 size: 13 residues. The CDR3 sequence: CASSIGQNNEQFF. CDR3 in DNA: TGTGCCAGTAGTATTGGGCAGAACAATGAGCAGTTCTTC.

V is TRBV4-1 and J is TRBJ1-1, with a possible D match to TRBD1 (5 bases). Germline assignment: CDR1 MGHRA and CDR2 YSYEKL. The CDR3 contains 16 residues. V lost 2 bases to trimming and J lost 0 bases, with 13 bases between them. CDR3 residues: CASSQRRGDLNTEAFF. CDR3 nucleotide sequence: TGCGCCAGCAGCCAACGTCGGGGGGATTTGAACACTGAAGCTTTCTTT.

The CDR3, as DNA: TGTGCCAGCAGTGAAAGAGGGAGGCAAAGGAAATCCTATGGCTACACCTTC. This encodes CASSERGRQRKSYGYTF. The gene calls are TRBV6-1 and TRBJ1-2; no reliable D call. Germline loops: CDR1 MNHNS, CDR2 SASEGT. This CDR3 is 17 amino acids long. Trimming removed 2 bases from V and 4 bases from J, with 20 bases in between.

The V call is TRBV27, the J call TRBJ1-1; no clear D gene. The CDR3 contains 16 residues. Germline V lookup: CDR1 MNHEY, CDR2 SMNVEV (reference sequence). V was trimmed by 3 bases and J by 0 bases, leaving 14 bases between them. The CDR3 DNA sequence: TGTGCCAGCAGTTTGGCTTACCGTGACATGAACACTGAAGCTTTCTTT. Amino acids: CASSLAYRDMNTEAFF.

The chain recombines TRBV18 with TRBJ2-4, with 8 bases lining up with TRBD1. The CDR3 has 18 amino acids. The V segment lost 3 bases and the J segment 6 bases; nucleotides outside the gene matches: 16. The V gene's germline CDR1 is KGHSH and CDR2 LQKENI. The CDR3 sequence is CASSPRGQTGTGLNIQYF. Written as DNA, the CDR3 is TGTGCCAGCTCACCCCGTGGACAAACCGGGACAGGTTTAAACATTCAGTACTTC.

V usage is TRBV4-1 and J usage is TRBJ2-1; 7 bases match TRBD2. Germline CDR1 reads MGHRA; CDR2 reads YSYEKL. There are 17 residues in the CDR3. Unmatched junction bases numbered 11, after V lost 4 bases and J lost 2 bases. The CDR3 DNA reads as TGCGCCAGCAGCCCCCATGCGGGGGAAGGGACCTACAATGAGCAGTTCTTC. It codes for CASSPHAGEGTYNEQFF.

V is TRBV7-9 and J is TRBJ2-1; D is possibly TRBD1 (5 bases). This CDR3 has 15 residues. V was pared by 5 bases and J by 7 bases, with 18 bases between. Germline assignment: CDR1 SEHNR and CDR2 FQNEAQ (reference sequence). The CDR3 DNA is TGTGCCAGCAGCCAAATACAGGTTATTGCGAATGAGCAGTTCTTC. Amino acid sequence: CASSQIQVIANEQFF.